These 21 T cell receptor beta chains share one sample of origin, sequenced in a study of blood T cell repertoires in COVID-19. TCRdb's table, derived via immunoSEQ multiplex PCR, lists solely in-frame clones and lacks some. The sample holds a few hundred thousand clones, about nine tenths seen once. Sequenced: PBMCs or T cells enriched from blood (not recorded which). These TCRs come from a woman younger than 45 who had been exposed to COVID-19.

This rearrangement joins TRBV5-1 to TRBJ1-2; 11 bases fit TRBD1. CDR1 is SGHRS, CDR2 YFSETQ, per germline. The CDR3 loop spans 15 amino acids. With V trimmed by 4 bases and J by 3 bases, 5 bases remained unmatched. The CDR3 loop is CASSPGQGADYGYTF. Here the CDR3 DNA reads TGCGCCAGCAGCCCCGGACAGGGGGCAGACTATGGCTACACCTTC.

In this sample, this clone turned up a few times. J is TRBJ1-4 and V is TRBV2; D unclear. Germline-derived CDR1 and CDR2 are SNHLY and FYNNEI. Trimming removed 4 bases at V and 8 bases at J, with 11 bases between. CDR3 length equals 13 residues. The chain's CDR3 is CASSGQFGEKLFF. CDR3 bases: TGTGCCAGCAGTGGACAATTTGGGGAAAAACTGTTTTTT.

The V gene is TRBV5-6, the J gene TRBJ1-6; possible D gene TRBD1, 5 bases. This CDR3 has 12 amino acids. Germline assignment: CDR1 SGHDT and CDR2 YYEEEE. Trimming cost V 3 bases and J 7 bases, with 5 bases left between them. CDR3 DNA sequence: TGTGCCAGCAGCTACAGGAATTCACCCCTCCACTTT. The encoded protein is CASSYRNSPLHF. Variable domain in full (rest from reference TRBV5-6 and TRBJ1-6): DAGVTQSPTHLIKTRGQQVTLRCSPKSGHDTVSWYQQALGQGPQFIFQYYEEEERQRGNFPDRFSGHQFPNYSSELNVNALLLGDSALYLCASSYRNSPLHFGNGTRLTVT.

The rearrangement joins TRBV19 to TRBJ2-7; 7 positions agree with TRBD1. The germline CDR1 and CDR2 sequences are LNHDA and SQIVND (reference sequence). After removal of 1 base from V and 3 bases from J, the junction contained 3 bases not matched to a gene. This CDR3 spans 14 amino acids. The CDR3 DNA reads TGTGCCAGTAGTATAGGAGCAGGGGGCTACGAGCAGTACTTC. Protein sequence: CASSIGAGGYEQYF.

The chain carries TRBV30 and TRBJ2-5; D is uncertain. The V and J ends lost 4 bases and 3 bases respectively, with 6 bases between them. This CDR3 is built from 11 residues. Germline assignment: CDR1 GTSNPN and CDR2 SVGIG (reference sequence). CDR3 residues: CAWTNKETQYF. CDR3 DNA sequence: TGTGCCTGGACTAATAAAGAGACCCAGTACTTC.

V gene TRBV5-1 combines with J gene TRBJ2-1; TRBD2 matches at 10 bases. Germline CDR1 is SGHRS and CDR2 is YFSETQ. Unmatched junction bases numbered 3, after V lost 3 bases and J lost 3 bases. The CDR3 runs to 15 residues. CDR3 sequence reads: CASSSRTSGYNEQFF. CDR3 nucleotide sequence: TGCGCCAGCAGCTCGAGGACTAGCGGCTACAATGAGCAGTTCTTC.

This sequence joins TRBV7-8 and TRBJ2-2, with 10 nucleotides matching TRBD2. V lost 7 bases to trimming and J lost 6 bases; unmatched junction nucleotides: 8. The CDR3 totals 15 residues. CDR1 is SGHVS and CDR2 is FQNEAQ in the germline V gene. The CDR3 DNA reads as TGTGCCAGCATCGATCTAGCGGGAGTGGCCGGGGAGCTGTTTTTT. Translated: CASIDLAGVAGELFF.

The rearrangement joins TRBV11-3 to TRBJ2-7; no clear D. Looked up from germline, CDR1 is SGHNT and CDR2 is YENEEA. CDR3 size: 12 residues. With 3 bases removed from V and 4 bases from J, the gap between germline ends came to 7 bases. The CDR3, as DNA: TGTGCCAGCAGCTTTTCGGGTTACGAGCAGTACTTC. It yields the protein CASSFSGYEQYF.

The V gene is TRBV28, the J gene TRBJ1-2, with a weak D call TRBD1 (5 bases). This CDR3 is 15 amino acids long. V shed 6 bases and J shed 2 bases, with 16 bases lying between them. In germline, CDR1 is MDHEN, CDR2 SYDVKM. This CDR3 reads CASSDPATGNYGYTF. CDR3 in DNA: TGTGCCAGCAGCGACCCCGCTACAGGAAACTATGGCTACACCTTC.

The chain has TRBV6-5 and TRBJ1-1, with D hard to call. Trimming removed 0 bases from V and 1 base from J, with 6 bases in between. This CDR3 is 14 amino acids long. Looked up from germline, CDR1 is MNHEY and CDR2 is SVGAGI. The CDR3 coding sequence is TGTGCCAGCAGTTACTCGAGGGCGAACACTGAAGCTTTCTTT. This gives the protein CASSYSRANTEAFF.

CDR3 DNA: TGTGCCAGCAGTTTATGGGGGACTAGGGATGAGCAGTTCTTC. This sequence encodes CASSLWGTRDEQFF. This chain uses TRBV28 with TRBJ2-1, with 8 bases matching TRBD2. Germline assignment: CDR1 MDHEN and CDR2 SYDVKM. J gave up 8 bases and V 0 bases, and 3 bases lay outside the gene matches. This CDR3 region has 14 residues.

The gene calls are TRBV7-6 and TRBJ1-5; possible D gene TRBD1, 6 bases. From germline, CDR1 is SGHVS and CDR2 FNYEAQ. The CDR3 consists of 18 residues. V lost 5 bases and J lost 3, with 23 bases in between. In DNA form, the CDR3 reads TGTGCCAGCAGCCCCGTTGGGGGACACCGAGGTAACAATCAGCCCCAGCATTTT. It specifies CASSPVGGHRGNNQPQHF.

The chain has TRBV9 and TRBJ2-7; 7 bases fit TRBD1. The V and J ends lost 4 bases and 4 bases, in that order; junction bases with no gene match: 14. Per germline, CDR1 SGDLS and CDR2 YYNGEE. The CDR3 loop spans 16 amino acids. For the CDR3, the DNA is TGTGCCAGCAGCCCGAGCGACAGGGCCCTTTCATACGAGCAGTACTTC. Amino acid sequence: CASSPSDRALSYEQYF.

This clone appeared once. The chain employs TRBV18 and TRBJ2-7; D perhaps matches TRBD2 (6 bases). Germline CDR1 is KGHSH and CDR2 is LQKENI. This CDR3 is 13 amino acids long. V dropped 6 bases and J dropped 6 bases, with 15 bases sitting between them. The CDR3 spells CASSPTRTGEQYF. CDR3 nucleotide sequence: TGTGCCAGCTCCCCGACTAGGACGGGCGAGCAGTACTTC.

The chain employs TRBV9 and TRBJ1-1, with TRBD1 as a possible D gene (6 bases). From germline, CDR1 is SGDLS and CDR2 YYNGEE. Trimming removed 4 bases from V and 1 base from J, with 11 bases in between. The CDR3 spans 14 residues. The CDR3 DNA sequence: TGTGCCAGCAGCTCCGGGGACAAGAACACTGAAGCTTTCTTT. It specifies CASSSGDKNTEAFF.

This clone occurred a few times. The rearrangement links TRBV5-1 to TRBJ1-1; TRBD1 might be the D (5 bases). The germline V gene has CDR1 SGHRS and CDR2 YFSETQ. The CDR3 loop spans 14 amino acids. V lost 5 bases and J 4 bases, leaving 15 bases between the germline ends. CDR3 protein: CASRSHQGATEAFF. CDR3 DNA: TGCGCCAGCAGATCTCATCAGGGTGCCACTGAAGCTTTCTTT.

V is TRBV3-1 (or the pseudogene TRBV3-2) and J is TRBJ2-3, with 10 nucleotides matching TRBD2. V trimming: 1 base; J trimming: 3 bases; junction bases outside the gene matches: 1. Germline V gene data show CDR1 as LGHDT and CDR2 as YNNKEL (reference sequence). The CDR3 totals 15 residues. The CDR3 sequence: CASSQGTSGTDTQYF. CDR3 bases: TGTGCCAGCAGCCAAGGGACTAGCGGAACAGATACGCAGTATTTT.

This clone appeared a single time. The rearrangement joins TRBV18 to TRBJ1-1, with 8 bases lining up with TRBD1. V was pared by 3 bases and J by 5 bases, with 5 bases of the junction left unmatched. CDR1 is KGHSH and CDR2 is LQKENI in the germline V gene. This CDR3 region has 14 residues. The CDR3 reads CASSPGQEWTEAFF. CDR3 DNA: TGTGCCAGCTCACCGGGACAGGAATGGACTGAAGCTTTCTTT.

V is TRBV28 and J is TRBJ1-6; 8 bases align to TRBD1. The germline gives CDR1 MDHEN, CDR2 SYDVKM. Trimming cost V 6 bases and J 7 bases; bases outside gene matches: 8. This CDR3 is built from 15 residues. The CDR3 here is CASRTGQGANSPLHF. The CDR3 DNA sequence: TGTGCCAGCAGGACGGGTCAGGGGGCGAATTCACCCCTCCACTTT.

CDR3 in DNA: TGTGCCAGCAGTAAAGGGACAGGGGCGAACACCGGGGAGCTGTTTTTT. The encoded protein is CASSKGTGANTGELFF. The chain uses TRBV27 and TRBJ2-2; 10 bases match TRBD1. This CDR3 is 16 amino acids long. After removal of 5 bases from V and 0 bases from J, the junction contained 3 bases not matched to a gene. In germline, CDR1 is MNHEY, CDR2 SMNVEV (reference sequence).

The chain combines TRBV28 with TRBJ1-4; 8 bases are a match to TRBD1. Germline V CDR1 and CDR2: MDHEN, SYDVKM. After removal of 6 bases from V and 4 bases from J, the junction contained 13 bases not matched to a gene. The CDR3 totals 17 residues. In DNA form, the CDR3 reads TGTGCCAGCAGCTCCGGCCCAGGGGGCCGTGGTAATGAAAAACTGTTTTTT. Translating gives CASSSGPGGRGNEKLFF.